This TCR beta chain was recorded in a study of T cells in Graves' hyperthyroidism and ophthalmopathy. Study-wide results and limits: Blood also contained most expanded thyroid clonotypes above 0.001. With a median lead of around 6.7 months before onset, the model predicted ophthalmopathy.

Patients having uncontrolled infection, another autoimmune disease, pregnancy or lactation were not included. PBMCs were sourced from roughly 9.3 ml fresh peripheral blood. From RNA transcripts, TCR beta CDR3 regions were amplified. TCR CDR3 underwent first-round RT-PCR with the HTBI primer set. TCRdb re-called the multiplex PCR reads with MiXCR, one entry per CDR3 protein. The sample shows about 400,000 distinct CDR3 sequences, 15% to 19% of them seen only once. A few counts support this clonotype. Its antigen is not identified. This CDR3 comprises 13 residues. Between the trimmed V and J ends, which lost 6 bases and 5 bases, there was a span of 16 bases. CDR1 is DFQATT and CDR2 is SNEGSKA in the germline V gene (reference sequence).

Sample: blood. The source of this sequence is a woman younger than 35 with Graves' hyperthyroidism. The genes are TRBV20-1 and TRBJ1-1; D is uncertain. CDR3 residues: CSAQEVYVTEAFF. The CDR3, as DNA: TGCAGTGCCCAGGAGGTCTACGTTACTGAAGCTTTCTTT.